The text below deals with one TCR beta chain. CDR3 length: 15 residues. The coding DNA is unavailable. The germline gives CDR1 SGHTS, CDR2 YDEGEE. The sample originates from a study of synovial regulatory T cells in juvenile arthritis. The method was immunoSEQ multiplex PCR; TCRdb's version includes in-frame clones alone and lacks a portion of them. This sample contains 9,500 to 10,000 clones. Sequences were obtained from Treg cells from blood. Specified subset: remaining (HLA-DR-negative) circulating blood Treg cells. The chain uses TRBV5-8 and TRBJ2-6; TCRdb indicates TRBD1, and absent DNA this call remains unverified. The receptor's source is a donor between 2 and 29 years old with juvenile idiopathic arthritis. The CDR3 sequence is CASSLRGSGANVLTF.